This T cell receptor beta chain is drawn from a study of STAT5B mutations in CD4+ large granular lymphocyte leukemia. Study conclusions and caveats: No patients shared main leukemic clonotypes, though about 26% appeared at low frequency elsewhere.

The germline CDR1 and CDR2 sequences are SGHRS and YFSETQ. V shed 1 base and J shed 3 bases, with 13 bases lying between them. This CDR3 has 16 amino acids. TCRdb keeps only in-frame clones here, not all; method: immunoSEQ multiplex PCR. The repertoire holds 20,000 or so clones, with 84% as singletons. Comments on this clone: Its antigen is not identified.

The V gene is TRBV5-1, the J gene TRBJ2-2; D uncertain. This receptor was taken from a human donor in good health. Sequenced input: CD4+ T cells from blood buffy coats. This CDR3 reads CASSLFGRIDTGELFF. The CDR3 DNA reads as TGCGCCAGCAGCTTGTTTGGACGGATTGACACCGGGGAGCTGTTTTTT.